These T cell receptor beta chains were read from a single sample in a study of tumor-infiltrating lymphocytes in primary liver carcinoma. TCRdb re-analysed the multiplex PCR reads in MiXCR, keeping a single row per CDR3 protein. The sample holds 180,000 or so distinct CDR3 sequences, about 60% seen once. Sequencing input: peripheral blood. The source of these receptors is a man aged 35-49 years with primary liver carcinoma and hepatitis B virus infection. Both conserved end residues are part of each CDR3. Fields, in order: clone size, J gene, V gene, D gene, CDR3 DNA, CDR3 protein. The D gene is left open where the match is weak. Rows may omit the clone size; those that give it use once, few, many or a size class.

abundance: .
j_gene: TRBJ2-7
v_gene: TRBV6-5
d_gene: TRBD2
CDR3nt: TGTGCCAGCAGTCCGGGACTAGCGGGAAAGTACTTCGAGCAGTACTTC
CDR3aa: CASSPGLAGKYFEQYF

abundance: .
j_gene: TRBJ2-7
v_gene: TRBV4-2
d_gene: .
CDR3nt: TGTGCCGGCAGCCAGAGACAGGCCACAACCTACGAGCAGTACTTC
CDR3aa: CAGSQRQATTYEQYF

abundance: .
j_gene: TRBJ2-7
v_gene: TRBV6-6
d_gene: .
CDR3nt: TGTGCCAGCAGTTCAGGGGGACTGGTCCCCATCGAGCAGTACTTC
CDR3aa: CASSSGGLVPIEQYF

abundance: .
j_gene: TRBJ2-3
v_gene: TRBV7-9
d_gene: .
CDR3nt: TGTGCCAGCAGCTTCCTCAGACAGGCCAGAGATACGCAGTATTTT
CDR3aa: CASSFLRQARDTQYF

abundance: .
j_gene: TRBJ2-3
v_gene: TRBV4-2
d_gene: TRBD2
CDR3nt: TGTGCCAGCAGGCAAGCCCCAGGGACTAGCGGCACAGATACGCAGTATTTT
CDR3aa: CASRQAPGTSGTDTQYF

abundance: .
j_gene: TRBJ2-1
v_gene: TRBV11-2
d_gene: TRBD2
CDR3nt: TGTGCCAGCAGTCGGCCTCGCGGGAGATTGGATGGGCAGTTCTTC
CDR3aa: CASSRPRGRLDGQFF

abundance: .
j_gene: TRBJ1-6
v_gene: TRBV28
d_gene: .
CDR3nt: TGTACCAGCAGGACGACTAATTCACCCCTCCACTTT
CDR3aa: CTSRTTNSPLHF

abundance: once
j_gene: TRBJ2-7
v_gene: TRBV5-4
d_gene: TRBD1
CDR3nt: TGTGCCAGCAGCTTTTCCGGGACAGGGGGCGACGAGCAGTACTTC
CDR3aa: CASSFSGTGGDEQYF

abundance: .
j_gene: TRBJ2-2
v_gene: TRBV5-5
d_gene: TRBD2
CDR3nt: TGTGCCAGCAGCTCGTGGACTAGCGGGAGTGTGGCCGGGGAGCTGTTTTTT
CDR3aa: CASSSWTSGSVAGELFF

abundance: .
j_gene: TRBJ2-5
v_gene: TRBV5-1
d_gene: .
CDR3nt: TGCGCCAGCAGCTCGGACCTCGAGGAGGCCCAGTACTTC
CDR3aa: CASSSDLEEAQYF

abundance: few
j_gene: TRBJ2-1
v_gene: TRBV6-2/TRBV6-3
d_gene: .
CDR3nt: TGTGCCAGCAGTTACATGACAAACAATGAGCAGTTCTTC
CDR3aa: CASSYMTNNEQFF

abundance: .
j_gene: TRBJ2-1
v_gene: TRBV28
d_gene: .
CDR3nt: TGTGCCGGCAGTCCTACCTTGGGGACCAGCGGGACAAACTACAATGAGCAGTTCTTC
CDR3aa: CAGSPTLGTSGTNYNEQFF

abundance: .
j_gene: TRBJ2-5
v_gene: TRBV11-2
d_gene: TRBD2
CDR3nt: TGTGCCAGCTGCTTAGGAATAGCGGGAGGAGCTGCGACCCAGTACTTC
CDR3aa: CASCLGIAGGAATQYF

abundance: few
j_gene: TRBJ1-4
v_gene: TRBV6-5
d_gene: TRBD1
CDR3nt: TGTGCCAGCAGTTACTCGGGACAGGGAGGAGAAAAACTGTTTTTT
CDR3aa: CASSYSGQGGEKLFF

abundance: .
j_gene: TRBJ1-2
v_gene: TRBV11-2
d_gene: TRBD1
CDR3nt: TGTGCCAGCAGCTTGGACAGGAGGCCGCCCAGAGGCTACACCTTC
CDR3aa: CASSLDRRPPRGYTF

abundance: .
j_gene: TRBJ2-5
v_gene: TRBV4-1
d_gene: .
CDR3nt: TGCGCCAGCAGCCAAGCCGCGAGTCTTGAGACCCAGTACTTC
CDR3aa: CASSQAASLETQYF

abundance: .
j_gene: TRBJ1-5
v_gene: TRBV10-3
d_gene: TRBD1
CDR3nt: TGTGCCATCAGGAAGGGGGCGGATCAGCCCCAGCATTTT
CDR3aa: CAIRKGADQPQHF

abundance: once
j_gene: TRBJ2-1
v_gene: TRBV7-3
d_gene: .
CDR3nt: TGTGCCAGCAGCCTCCACCAATTGGCGGGATGTTCCTACAATGAGCAGTTCTTC
CDR3aa: CASSLHQLAGCSYNEQFF

abundance: many
j_gene: TRBJ2-1
v_gene: TRBV11-3
d_gene: TRBD2
CDR3nt: TGTGCCAGCAGCTTAGAAGCGGGATCCGTCAATGAGCAGTTCTTC
CDR3aa: CASSLEAGSVNEQFF

abundance: .
j_gene: TRBJ2-2
v_gene: TRBV6-1
d_gene: .
CDR3nt: TGTGCCAGCAGTGGACAGGACACCGGGGAGCTGTTTTTT
CDR3aa: CASSGQDTGELFF

abundance: many
j_gene: TRBJ2-7
v_gene: TRBV11-3
d_gene: .
CDR3nt: TGTGCCAGCAGCTTAGGTAATTCCGAGCAGTACTTC
CDR3aa: CASSLGNSEQYF

abundance: once
j_gene: TRBJ1-4
v_gene: TRBV6-5
d_gene: .
CDR3nt: TGTGCCAGCAGTTACCTGAACAGGGTTGACGAAAAACTGTTTTTT
CDR3aa: CASSYLNRVDEKLFF

abundance: few
j_gene: TRBJ2-3
v_gene: TRBV4-2
d_gene: TRBD2
CDR3nt: TGTGCCAGCAGCACCAGGACTAGCGGGAGTCAAGATACGCAGTATTTT
CDR3aa: CASSTRTSGSQDTQYF

abundance: .
j_gene: TRBJ2-5
v_gene: TRBV6-5
d_gene: .
CDR3nt: TGTGCCAGTAGCCGAGTGGAAGGGGCTCAAGAGACCCAGTACTTC
CDR3aa: CASSRVEGAQETQYF

abundance: .
j_gene: TRBJ2-5
v_gene: TRBV7-9
d_gene: .
CDR3nt: TGTGCCAGCAGCTTAGGAGGGGAGGCGACCCAGTACTTC
CDR3aa: CASSLGGEATQYF

abundance: once
j_gene: TRBJ1-5
v_gene: TRBV11-2
d_gene: .
CDR3nt: TGTGCCAGCAGCAGACGAATCGGTAGCAGTCAGCCCCAGCATTTT
CDR3aa: CASSRRIGSSQPQHF

abundance: .
j_gene: TRBJ2-1
v_gene: TRBV5-5
d_gene: TRBD2
CDR3nt: TGTCCCAGCAGCTCCGGACTAGCGGAGTTTAATGAGCAGTTCTTC
CDR3aa: CPSSSGLAEFNEQFF

abundance: .
j_gene: TRBJ2-1
v_gene: TRBV12-3/TRBV12-4
d_gene: TRBD2
CDR3nt: TGTGCCAGCAGTTTAGGCGGGAGTCATTACAATGAGCAGTTCTTC
CDR3aa: CASSLGGSHYNEQFF

abundance: .
j_gene: TRBJ2-7
v_gene: TRBV11-1
d_gene: .
CDR3nt: TGTGCCAGCACCCCGTCCCCGCTCGACGAGCAGTACTTC
CDR3aa: CASTPSPLDEQYF

abundance: once
j_gene: TRBJ1-2
v_gene: TRBV14
d_gene: .
CDR3nt: TGTGCCAGCAGCCAGAAGGCTCCTCGGACTAACTATGGCCACACCTTC
CDR3aa: CASSQKAPRTNYGHTF

abundance: .
j_gene: TRBJ2-2
v_gene: TRBV7-9
d_gene: .
CDR3nt: TGTGCCAGCAGCCGGGTCCGGGCGGGGAACACCGGGAAGCTGTTTTTT
CDR3aa: CASSRVRAGNTGKLFF

abundance: .
j_gene: TRBJ1-1
v_gene: TRBV6-1
d_gene: .
CDR3nt: TGTGCCAGCAGTGAAAACTGGAATACTGAAGCTTTCTTT
CDR3aa: CASSENWNTEAFF

abundance: few
j_gene: TRBJ1-4
v_gene: TRBV12-3/TRBV12-4
d_gene: .
CDR3nt: TGTGCCAGCAGTTTCGGGGGGCACGAAAAACTGTTTTTT
CDR3aa: CASSFGGHEKLFF

abundance: .
j_gene: TRBJ2-1
v_gene: TRBV5-4
d_gene: TRBD1
CDR3nt: TGTTCCAGCAGCCGACAGGGGGCCACCTCCTACAATGAGCAGTTCTTC
CDR3aa: CSSSRQGATSYNEQFF

abundance: .
j_gene: TRBJ1-5
v_gene: TRBV13
d_gene: TRBD1
CDR3nt: TGTGCCAGCAGTAAGGGACAGCTAAATCAGCCCCAGCATTTT
CDR3aa: CASSKGQLNQPQHF

abundance: many
j_gene: TRBJ1-1
v_gene: TRBV29-1
d_gene: .
CDR3nt: TGCAGCGTTGGGAGGGGGGCGCAGGTGAACACTGAAGCTTTCTTT
CDR3aa: CSVGRGAQVNTEAFF

abundance: .
j_gene: TRBJ2-2
v_gene: TRBV6-6
d_gene: .
CDR3nt: TGTGCCAGCCTTCAGGGTAACACCGGGGAGCTGCTTTTT
CDR3aa: CASLQGNTGELLF

abundance: few
j_gene: TRBJ2-3
v_gene: TRBV5-4
d_gene: .
CDR3nt: TGTGCCAGCAGCCCCCCGGGTACTCGAGCAGATACGCAGTATTTT
CDR3aa: CASSPPGTRADTQYF

abundance: .
j_gene: TRBJ1-2
v_gene: TRBV4-1
d_gene: .
CDR3nt: TGCGTCAGCAGCCAAGGGGCTTTATCGGGGGCTCTGCGTGGCTACACCTTC
CDR3aa: CVSSQGALSGALRGYTF

abundance: many
j_gene: TRBJ2-5
v_gene: TRBV29-1
d_gene: TRBD1
CDR3nt: TGCAGCGTAGAAAACAGGGGTGGGACCCAGTACTTC
CDR3aa: CSVENRGGTQYF